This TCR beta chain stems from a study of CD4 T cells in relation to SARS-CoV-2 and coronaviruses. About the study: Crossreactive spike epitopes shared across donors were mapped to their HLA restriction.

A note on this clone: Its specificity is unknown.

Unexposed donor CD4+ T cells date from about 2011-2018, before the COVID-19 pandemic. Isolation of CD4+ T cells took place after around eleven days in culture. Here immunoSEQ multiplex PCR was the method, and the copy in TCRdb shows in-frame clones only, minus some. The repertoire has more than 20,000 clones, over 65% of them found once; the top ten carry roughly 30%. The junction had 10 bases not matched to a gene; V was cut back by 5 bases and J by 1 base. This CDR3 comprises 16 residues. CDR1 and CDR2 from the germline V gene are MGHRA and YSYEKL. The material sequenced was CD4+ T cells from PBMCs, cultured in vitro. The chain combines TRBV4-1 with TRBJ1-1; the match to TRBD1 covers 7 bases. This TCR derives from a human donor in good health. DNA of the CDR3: TGCGCCAGCAGCTCGGGACAGTTTTTTGGGAACACTGAAGCTTTCTTT. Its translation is CASSSGQFFGNTEAFF.